These T cell receptor beta chains were read from a single sample in a study of blood T cells in healthy people across ages. MiXCR, applied by TCRdb to the 5' RACE reads, yields one record per CDR3 protein. The sample includes about 1.8 million distinct CDR3 sequences, 49% of them seen just once. Sequencing used blood. The receptors stem from a woman in her thirties or forties in good health. CDR3s include the opening cysteine and the closing phenylalanine or tryptophan. D genes are given only for firm matches. Clone size, where shown, is once, few, many, or a class for clones that have expanded.

.	TRBD1	TRBJ1-2	18	TRBV4-3	CASNQVGILDRKDYGYTF	TGCGCCAGCAACCAAGTAGGGATTTTGGACAGGAAAGACTATGGCTACACCTTC
.	TRBD1	TRBJ1-6	15	TRBV9	CASSASGTGSSPLHF	TGTGCCAGCAGCGCCTCCGGGACAGGGAGCTCACCCCTCCACTTT
.	.	TRBJ2-3	15	TRBV12-3/TRBV12-4	CASSLMGGGPNTQYF	TGTGCCAGCAGTTTGATGGGAGGAGGGCCCAATACGCAGTATTTT
.	.	TRBJ1-5	15	TRBV10-3	CAISRGQDSNQPQHF	TGTGCCATCAGTAGAGGTCAGGATAGCAATCAGCCCCAGCATTTT
.	.	TRBJ2-6	18	TRBV7-2	CASSLQSGGGSGANVLTF	TGTGCCAGCAGTTTACAGAGTGGAGGAGGATCTGGGGCCAACGTCCTGACTTTC
once	TRBD1	TRBJ2-4	15	TRBV6-6	CASTGTGIAKNIQYF	TGTGCCAGCACCGGGACAGGGATAGCCAAAAACATTCAGTACTTC
.	TRBD2	TRBJ2-3	15	TRBV6-2/TRBV6-3	CASSSNGLATDTQYF	TGTGCCAGCAGCTCCAACGGACTAGCCACAGATACGCAGTATTTT
many	TRBD1	TRBJ2-7	13	TRBV7-2	CASSFGTGDEQYF	TGTGCCAGCAGCTTCGGGACAGGGGACGAGCAGTACTTC
.	TRBD1	TRBJ2-7	14	TRBV5-1	CASRTGSLSYEQYF	TGCGCCAGCAGGACAGGGAGCCTCTCCTACGAGCAGTACTTC
.	.	TRBJ1-5	15	TRBV7-8	CASSSLTDSNQPQHF	TGTGCCAGCAGCTCCCTAACGGATAGCAATCAGCCCCAGCATTTT
.	.	TRBJ2-1	11	TRBV5-1	CASSLGLRRFF	TGCGCCAGCAGCTTGGGATTGCGGCGGTTCTTC
.	TRBD1	TRBJ2-1	16	TRBV5-1	CASSVVSGTGSHEQFF	TGCGCCAGCAGCGTTGTTTCCGGGACAGGGAGCCATGAGCAGTTCTTC
.	TRBD1	TRBJ2-7	15	TRBV12-3/TRBV12-4	CASSFGDRRPYEQYF	TGTGCCAGCAGTTTTGGGGACAGGCGACCCTACGAGCAGTACTTC
.	.	TRBJ1-3	10	TRBV6-2/TRBV6-3	CASSSDTIYF	TGTGCCAGCAGTTCTGACACCATATATTTT
few	.	TRBJ2-1	16	TRBV7-9	CASSLGSGARYNEQFF	TGTGCCAGCAGCTTAGGCTCGGGGGCGCGGTACAATGAGCAGTTCTTC
.	.	TRBJ2-7	15	TRBV20-1	CSARDLTDVSYEQYF	TGCAGTGCTAGAGATCTGACAGATGTCTCCTACGAGCAGTACTTC
.	.	TRBJ2-3	15	TRBV27	CASSLGVGRTDTQYF	TGTGCCAGCAGTTTAGGCGTAGGCCGCACAGATACGCAGTATTTT
.	.	TRBJ1-4	15	TRBV9	CASSVRPLPNEKLFF	TGTGCCAGCAGCGTTCGGCCACTTCCTAATGAAAAACTGTTTTTT
few	.	TRBJ2-3	18	TRBV5-1	CASSLAVGRGRRTDTQYF	TGCGCCAGCAGCTTGGCCGTGGGACGGGGCCGTCGCACTGATACGCAGTATTTT
.	.	TRBJ2-6	22	TRBV7-8	CASSLGIWGGQIKNSGANVLTF	TGTGCCAGCAGCTTAGGCATCTGGGGGGGACAGATAAAAAACTCTGGGGCCAACGTCCTGACTTTC
few	.	TRBJ2-5	12	TRBV7-2	CASSLDGRSQYF	TGTGCCAGCAGCTTAGATGGCAGGTCCCAGTACTTC
.	.	TRBJ2-3	18	TRBV6-1	CASPIMGEAVSGGDTQYF	TGTGCCAGTCCCATCATGGGTGAGGCCGTGTCAGGCGGAGATACGCAGTATTTT